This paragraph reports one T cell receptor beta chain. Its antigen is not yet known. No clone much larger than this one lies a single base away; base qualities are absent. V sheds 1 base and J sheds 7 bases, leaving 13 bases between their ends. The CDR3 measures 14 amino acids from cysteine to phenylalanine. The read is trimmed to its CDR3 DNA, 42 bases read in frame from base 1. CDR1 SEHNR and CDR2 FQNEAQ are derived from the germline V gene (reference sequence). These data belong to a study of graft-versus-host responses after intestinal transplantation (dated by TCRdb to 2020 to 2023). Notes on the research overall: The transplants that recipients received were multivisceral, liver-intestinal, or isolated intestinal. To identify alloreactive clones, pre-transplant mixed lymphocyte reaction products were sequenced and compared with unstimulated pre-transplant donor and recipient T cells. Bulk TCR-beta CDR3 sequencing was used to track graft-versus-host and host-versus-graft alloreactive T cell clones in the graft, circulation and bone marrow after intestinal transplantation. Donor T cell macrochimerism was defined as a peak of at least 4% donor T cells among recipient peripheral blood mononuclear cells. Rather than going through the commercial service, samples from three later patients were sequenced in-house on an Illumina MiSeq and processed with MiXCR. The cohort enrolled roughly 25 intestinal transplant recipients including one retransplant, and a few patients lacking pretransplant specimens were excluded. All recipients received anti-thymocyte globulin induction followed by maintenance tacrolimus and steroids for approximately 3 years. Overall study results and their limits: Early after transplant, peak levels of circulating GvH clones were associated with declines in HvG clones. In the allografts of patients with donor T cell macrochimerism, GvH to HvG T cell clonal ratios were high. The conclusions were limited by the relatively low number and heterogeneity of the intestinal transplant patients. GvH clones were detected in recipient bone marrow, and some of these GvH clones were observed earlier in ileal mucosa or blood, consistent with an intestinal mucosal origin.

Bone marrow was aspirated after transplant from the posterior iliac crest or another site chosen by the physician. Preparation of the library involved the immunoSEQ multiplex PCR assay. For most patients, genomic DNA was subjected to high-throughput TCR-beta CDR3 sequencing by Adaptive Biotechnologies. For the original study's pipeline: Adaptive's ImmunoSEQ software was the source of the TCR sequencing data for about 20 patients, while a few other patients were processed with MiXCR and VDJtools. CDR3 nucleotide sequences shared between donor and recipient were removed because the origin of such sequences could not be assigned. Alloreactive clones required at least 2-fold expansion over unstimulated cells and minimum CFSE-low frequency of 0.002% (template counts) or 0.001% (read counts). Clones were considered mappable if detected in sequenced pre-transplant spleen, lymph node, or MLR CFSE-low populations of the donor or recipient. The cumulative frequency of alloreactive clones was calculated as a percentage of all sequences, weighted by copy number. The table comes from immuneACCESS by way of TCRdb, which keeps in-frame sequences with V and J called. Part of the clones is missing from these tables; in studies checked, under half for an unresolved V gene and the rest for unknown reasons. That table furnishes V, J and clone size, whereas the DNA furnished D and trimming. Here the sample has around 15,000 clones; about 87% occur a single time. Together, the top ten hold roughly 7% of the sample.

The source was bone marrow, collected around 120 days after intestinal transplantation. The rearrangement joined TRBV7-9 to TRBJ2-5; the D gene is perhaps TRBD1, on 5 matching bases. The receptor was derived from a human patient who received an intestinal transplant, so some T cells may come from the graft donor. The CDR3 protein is CASSLGGATGTQYF. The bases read TGTGCCAGCAGCTTAGGTGGGGCCACAGGGACCCAGTACTTC.